The rows below give T cell receptor beta chains drawn from one sample of a study of Graves' ophthalmopathy and Graves' hyperthyroidism. TCRdb ran MiXCR on the multiplex PCR reads and lists one entry per CDR3 protein. The sample consists of 500,000 to 800,000 distinct CDR3 sequences, over 40% of them appearing once. The sample consisted of peripheral blood. The receptors here all came from an adult man with Graves' ophthalmopathy. Each CDR3 is given with its conserved first and last residue. A D gene is named only where the DNA matches it firmly. A clone size is listed for some rows: how often the clone was seen (once, few, many), or a class if it is expanded.

d_call,v_call,j_call,clone_size,cdr3_nt,cdr3_aa
-,TRBV5-1,TRBJ2-7,-,TGCGCCAGCAGCTTGGACCCCTCCTGGACCGTTTCCTACGAGCAGTACTTC,CASSLDPSWTVSYEQYF
-,TRBV3-1,TRBJ1-2,-,TGTGCCAGCAGCCAAGAGACCTTGAGTGGCTACACCTTC,CASSQETLSGYTF
-,TRBV9,TRBJ1-2,many,TGTGCCAGCAGCTCTAGGGACGGCACCTTCCACTATGGCTACACCTTC,CASSSRDGTFHYGYTF
-,TRBV7-8,TRBJ1-2,many,TGTGCCAGCAGCTCCACCACAGGTCGTTTCAGCCTAAAGGGTGGCTACACCTTC,CASSSTTGRFSLKGGYTF
-,TRBV7-3,TRBJ2-2,-,TGTGCCAGCAGCTTAACAGGCGGGCAGGGGGAGCTGTTTTTT,CASSLTGGQGELFF
TRBD1,TRBV5-4,TRBJ2-5,-,TGTGCCAGCAGCCGTCCGGGACAGGGGGCAAGGCAAGAGACCCAGTACTTC,CASSRPGQGARQETQYF
-,TRBV2,TRBJ1-1,-,TGTGCCAGCAGTTTACGGATGTTTGGGGGGGTGAACACTGAAGCTTTCTTT,CASSLRMFGGVNTEAFF
TRBD1,TRBV7-2,TRBJ2-6,-,TGTGCCAGCAGCTTAGAGGTTTTGGGACAGGTAAACTCTGGGGCCAACGTCCTGACTTTC,CASSLEVLGQVNSGANVLTF
-,TRBV2,TRBJ2-2,-,TGTGCCAGCAGTCCAGGAATCGGACAGATAGCCCCCGGGGAGCTGTTTTTT,CASSPGIGQIAPGELFF
TRBD1,TRBV10-2,TRBJ1-2,few,TGTGCCAGCAGGGACAGGGTTCATTATGCTTATGGCTACACCTTC,CASRDRVHYAYGYTF